The 31 T cell receptor beta chains below come from one sample, sequenced in a study of T cells expressing NK-cell markers (dated by TCRdb to 2019 to 2021). Library generation was performed with 5' RACE. The instrument was an Illumina HiSeq 2000. After the reads were reprocessed by TCRdb, one entry was made per CDR3 protein sequence, with no DNA. This sample's table has entries for 500,000 to 600,000 distinct CDR3 sequences. The ten most abundant clones make up roughly 3.6% of the sample. The sample taken for sequencing was blood T cells: a sorted CD56 or NKG2C T cell subset, CD4+ or CD8+ T cells, or bulk PBMC T cells (not recorded which). The receptors stem from a man younger than 35 in good health. Donor details come from another sample of the same person, matched by shared clones.

This chain links TRBV7-6 with TRBJ2-5; TCRdb returns TRBD2, unconfirmable since there is no DNA. The CDR3 consists of 15 residues. Looked up from germline, CDR1 is SGHVS and CDR2 is FNYEAQ. The CDR3 loop is CASSRWDWPEETQYF.

The rearrangement joins TRBV18 to TRBJ2-2. The germline CDR1 and CDR2 sequences are KGHSH and LQKENI. The CDR3 sequence is 16 residues long. The CDR3 sequence: CASSPQRNANTGELFF.

This rearrangement joins TRBV29-1 to TRBJ1-5; absent DNA, TCRdb's TRBD1 call cannot be checked. This CDR3 region has 14 residues. Germline CDR1 is SQVTM and CDR2 is ANQGSEA. Here the CDR3 reads CSARGRGADQPQHF.

CDR3: CASSVGREGGNEQFF. This chain joins TRBV9 and TRBJ2-1; TCRdb's D gene call, TRBD2, goes unchecked for lack of DNA. The CDR3 spans 15 residues. CDR1 is SGDLS, CDR2 YYNGEE, per germline.

The chain carries TRBV7-2 and TRBJ2-3; the D call from TCRdb, TRBD1, cannot be confirmed without DNA. The CDR3 runs to 15 residues. The germline gives CDR1 SGHTA, CDR2 FQGNSA. This chain's CDR3 is CASSVDPGGTDTQYF.

V is TRBV11-2 and J is TRBJ2-2; TCRdb designates TRBD1, a call that cannot be tested without DNA. CDR1 is SGHAT, CDR2 FQNNGV, per germline. The CDR3 contains 14 residues. CDR3 protein: CASTPLARTGELFF.

V usage is TRBV5-5 and J usage is TRBJ2-3; checking the TCRdb D call of TRBD1 is not possible without DNA. The germline V gene has CDR1 SGHKS and CDR2 YYEKEE (reference sequence). The CDR3 loop spans 16 amino acids. The CDR3 sequence is CASSPPRGLEPDTQYF.

The chain joins TRBV12-3 or TRBV12-4 to TRBJ2-1; the D call of TRBD2 rests on TCRdb alone, since no DNA is present to check it. The CDR3 length is 14 residues. The CDR3: CASSLAGGNSEQFF.

The CDR3 is CATLAGLTDTQYF. This chain connects TRBV28 to TRBJ2-3; TCRdb calls TRBD2, which cannot be checked without DNA. The CDR3 extends over 13 amino acids. CDR1 and CDR2 (germline): MDHEN, SYDVKM. Variable domain in full (rest from reference TRBV28 and TRBJ2-3): DVKVTQSSRYLVKRTGEKVFLECVQDMDHENMFWYRQDPGLGLRLIYFSYDVKMKEKGDIPEGYSVSREKKERFSLILESASTNQTSMYLCATLAGLTDTQYFGPGTRLTVL.

The rearrangement uses TRBV20-1 and TRBJ1-1. The CDR3 runs to 14 residues. The V gene's germline CDR1 is DFQATT and CDR2 SNEGSKA (reference sequence). CDR3 in amino acids: CSASKAGTSTEAFF.

V gene TRBV7-8 combines with J gene TRBJ2-5. Germline V gene lookup returns CDR1 SGHVS and CDR2 FQNEAQ. The CDR3 has 14 residues. The CDR3 reads CASSLVLFEETQYF.

The rearrangement uses TRBV12-3 or TRBV12-4 and TRBJ1-2; the TRBD1 assignment by TCRdb is unverifiable without DNA. This CDR3 has 12 amino acids. The CDR3 is CASSFDSYGYTF.

The V and J genes are TRBV20-1 and TRBJ2-2; TCRdb returns TRBD2, unconfirmable since there is no DNA. The CDR3 extends over 18 amino acids. Germline V lookup: CDR1 DFQATT, CDR2 SNEGSKA (reference sequence). The CDR3 spells CSAGGLAGGPRDTGELFF.

This chain connects TRBV11-1 to TRBJ2-2; the TCRdb D gene call, TRBD2, has no DNA to confirm it. This CDR3 is 18 amino acids long. Germline CDR1 reads SGHAT; CDR2 reads FQDESV (reference sequence). The CDR3 here is CASSRTSGSLRNTGELFF.

The genes are TRBV12-3 or TRBV12-4 and TRBJ2-1; TCRdb's D gene call, TRBD2, goes unchecked for lack of DNA. This CDR3 is built from 17 residues. The CDR3 loop is CASSVYRGRPKANEQFF.

CDR3 residues: CASSPSGFDVEQYF. The chain combines TRBV12-3 or TRBV12-4 with TRBJ2-7; absent DNA, TCRdb's TRBD2 call cannot be checked. The CDR3 is 14 residues long.

The CDR3: CASSRRGNLRQVGGNTEAFF. The chain links TRBV27 to TRBJ1-1; TCRdb's D call, TRBD1, is unchecked because there is no DNA. This CDR3 has 20 residues. Germline assignment: CDR1 MNHEY and CDR2 SMNVEV (reference sequence).

This chain joins TRBV6-5 and TRBJ2-7. Germline assignment: CDR1 MNHEY and CDR2 SVGAGI. The CDR3 runs to 12 residues. The CDR3 loop is CASSYPTGEQYF.

The chain links TRBV2 to TRBJ2-3; TCRdb reports TRBD1, a call that lacks DNA to check it against. The germline CDR1 and CDR2 sequences are SNHLY and FYNNEI. The CDR3 covers 15 residues. The CDR3 reads CASTGGREPTDTQYF.

The genes are TRBV4-2 and TRBJ2-1. Germline CDR1 reads LGHNA; CDR2 reads YNFKEQ. The CDR3 covers 14 residues. This chain's CDR3 is CASSHNSLYNEQFF.

The chain recombines TRBV4-2 with TRBJ2-7. Germline V gene lookup returns CDR1 LGHNA and CDR2 YNFKEQ. The CDR3 extends over 14 amino acids. The CDR3 spells CASSQEISNYEQYF.

The chain couples TRBV20-1 to TRBJ2-7; without DNA, the TCRdb call of TRBD1 cannot be checked. Germline V gene lookup returns CDR1 DFQATT and CDR2 SNEGSKA (reference sequence). This CDR3 region has 12 residues. The CDR3 reads CSSGIPATEQYF.

This chain connects TRBV7-2 to TRBJ2-2; TCRdb reports TRBD2, a call that lacks DNA to check it against. This CDR3 contains 16 residues. Germline V lookup: CDR1 SGHTA, CDR2 FQGNSA. This CDR3 is CASSLNAAGNTGELFF.

The chain employs TRBV11-2 and TRBJ2-2; the D call of TRBD2 rests on TCRdb alone, since no DNA is present to check it. The CDR3 has 15 amino acids. From germline, CDR1 is SGHAT and CDR2 FQNNGV. This chain's CDR3 is CASRPTRIGAGELFF.

The rearrangement links TRBV11-2 to TRBJ2-3; TCRdb designates TRBD1, a call that cannot be tested without DNA. Germline V gives CDR1 SGHAT, CDR2 FQNNGV. This CDR3 has 15 amino acids. CDR3 region: CASSLLDRGPDTQYF.

The rearrangement uses TRBV7-9 and TRBJ2-3; TCRdb proposes TRBD1, but this gene call is untestable without DNA. The CDR3 is 15 residues long. Per germline, CDR1 SEHNR and CDR2 FQNEAQ (reference sequence). CDR3 amino acids: CASSYSTGNTDTQYF.

The chain is built from TRBV24-1 and TRBJ2-1. The length of the CDR3 is 12 residues. Germline CDR1 KGHDR, CDR2 SFDVKD. This CDR3 is CATRSSYNEQFF.

The chain carries TRBV20-1 and TRBJ2-1; the TCRdb call, TRBD2, lacks DNA for checking. Germline CDR1 is DFQATT and CDR2 is SNEGSKA (reference sequence). There are 15 residues in the CDR3. Here the CDR3 reads CSARAWTSRHNEQFF.

CDR3 in amino acids: CASTPRDYYNEQFF. The chain links TRBV2 to TRBJ2-1; lacking DNA, the TRBD2 call made by TCRdb goes unchecked. CDR3 length: 14 amino acids. The germline CDR1 and CDR2 sequences are SNHLY and FYNNEI. The whole variable domain, remainder taken from reference TRBV2 and TRBJ2-1, is EPEVTQTPSHQVTQMGQEVILRCVPISNHLYFYWYRQILGQKVEFLVSFYNNEISEKSEIFDDQFSVERPDGSNFTLKIRSTKLEDSAMYFCASTPRDYYNEQFFGPGTRLTVL.

The V and J genes are TRBV28 and TRBJ2-3; TCRdb names TRBD2, which stays unverified in the absence of DNA. The germline V gene has CDR1 MDHEN and CDR2 SYDVKM. The CDR3 length is 14 residues. The CDR3 sequence: CASSWGGLTDTQYF. The variable domain in full, completed from reference TRBV28 and TRBJ2-3, reads DVKVTQSSRYLVKRTGEKVFLECVQDMDHENMFWYRQDPGLGLRLIYFSYDVKMKEKGDIPEGYSVSREKKERFSLILESASTNQTSMYLCASSWGGLTDTQYFGPGTRLTVL.

The rearrangement links TRBV5-1 to TRBJ2-3; the D call of TRBD2 rests on TCRdb alone, since no DNA is present to check it. Per the germline V gene, CDR1 is SGHRS and CDR2 is YFSETQ. The CDR3 covers 15 residues. The CDR3 loop reads CASSGGASLADTQYF.